This T cell receptor beta chain was sequenced during a study of shared clonotypes between healthy human individuals. This clone occurred once. Germline assignment: CDR1 KGHSH and CDR2 LQKENI. The CDR3 is made up of 17 amino acids. V was clipped by 1 base and J by 0 bases, with 12 bases between them. Assay execution took place at the deep level. Genomic DNA of every subset was divided equally among multiple immunoSEQ plates. Profiled with immunoSEQ multiplex PCR; TCRdb holds only in-frame clones, not every one. Here the sample spans approximately 1,500,000 clones, roughly 98% being singletons. Sequencing used naive CD4+ T cells sorted from blood. The subset is: CD45RA+ positively selected. The chain couples TRBV18 to TRBJ2-2, with D possibly being TRBD2 (6 bases). This receptor was identified in a man between 25 and 39 years old in good health. The CDR3 DNA reads as TGTGCCAGCTCACCACTTGTTGGCGGGACGAACACCGGGGAGCTGTTTTTT. It translates to CASSPLVGGTNTGELFF.